This T cell receptor beta chain comes out of a study of blood T cell repertoires in COVID-19. Study overall: Sites across the United States, Italy and Spain contributed samples from acute and convalescent COVID-19.

The authors' processing: The authors estimated nucleated cell counts from reference gene primer amplification. Assay used: immunoSEQ multiplex PCR; TCRdb lists only in-frame clones, some missing. The V and J calls and clone size come from that table; D and trimming were worked out from the DNA. The data show about 400,000 clones, approximately 86% seen once. This CDR3 comprises 14 residues. Germline trimming cut 10 bases from V and 2 bases from J; bases unmatched to any gene: 6. Germline values: CDR1 KGHDR, CDR2 SFDVKD. V and J are TRBV24-1 and TRBJ2-1; 8 nucleotides match TRBD1. The TCR originated in a human donor in a cohort sampled during active COVID-19. Sequenced: peripheral blood. CDR3 DNA sequence: TGTGCCACGGGAGGACAGGGAACCTACAATGAGCAGTTCTTC. Translating it yields CATGGQGTYNEQFF.